What follows are 27 T cell receptor beta chains derived from one specimen sequenced in a study of blood T cell repertoires in COVID-19. Generated by immunoSEQ multiplex PCR, the TCRdb table keeps only in-frame clones and is missing some. The table records roughly 270,000 clones, approximately 78% of them present only once. Source material: PBMCs or T cells enriched from blood (not recorded which). These receptors were collected from a man aged 35 to 55 who had been exposed to COVID-19.

This rearrangement joins TRBV19 to TRBJ2-2; D gene unclear. V shed 8 bases and J shed 3 bases, with 4 bases lying between them. The CDR3 has 11 amino acids. Germline assignment: CDR1 LNHDA and CDR2 SQIVND (reference sequence). The CDR3: CASSYTGELFF. The CDR3 nucleotides are TGTGCCAGTTCTTACACCGGGGAGCTGTTTTTT.

A few counts support this clone. The rearrangement links TRBV7-9 to TRBJ2-2; possibly TRBD1 for D (5 bases). V dropped 4 bases and J dropped 6 bases, with 9 bases sitting between them. This CDR3 contains 13 residues. Looked up from germline, CDR1 is SEHNR and CDR2 is FQNEAQ (reference sequence). The CDR3 DNA reads as TGTGCCAGCAGCTCCACAGGAGCCGGGGAGCTGTTTTTT. Amino acid sequence: CASSSTGAGELFF.

The V gene is TRBV5-1, the J gene TRBJ2-3; 7 bases align to TRBD1. In germline, CDR1 is SGHRS, CDR2 YFSETQ. V gave up 5 bases and J gave up 4 bases; unmatched junction bases: 10. The CDR3 loop spans 15 amino acids. CDR3 DNA sequence: TGCGCCAGCAGTCGTTCAGGACAGGAGGCAGATACGCAGTATTTT. The encoded protein is CASSRSGQEADTQYF.

The chain carries TRBV7-3 and TRBJ1-1; the match to TRBD1 covers 9 bases. With 3 bases clipped from V and 1 base from J, the junction kept 12 bases outside the gene matches. Germline CDR1 reads SGHTA; CDR2 reads FQGTGA. CDR3 length equals 18 residues. CDR3 DNA: TGTGCCAGCAGCTTTACCTCGACCCCGGGACAGGGGAACACTGAAGCTTTCTTT. Translation: CASSFTSTPGQGNTEAFF.

Many counts were recorded for this clone. Different DNA sequences within this sample yield the same CDR3. This chain links TRBV4-1 with TRBJ2-7; possibly TRBD2 for D (6 bases). Germline values: CDR1 MGHRA, CDR2 YSYEKL. The V end was cut by 1 base, the J end by 3 bases, with 7 bases between. There are 13 residues in the CDR3. CDR3 amino acids: CASSQVGGYEQYF. In DNA form, the CDR3 reads TGCGCCAGCAGCCAAGTGGGAGGCTACGAGCAGTACTTC.

The chain joins TRBV18 to TRBJ1-5; TRBD1 matches 10 bases. The CDR3 runs to 15 residues. Germline loops: CDR1 KGHSH, CDR2 LQKENI. Germline trimming cut 3 bases from V and 7 bases from J; bases unmatched to any gene: 6. The CDR3 here is CASSPDRGLMQPQHF. CDR3 bases: TGTGCCAGCTCACCCGACAGGGGGCTTATGCAGCCCCAGCATTTT.

The V call is TRBV30, the J call TRBJ1-3; no reliable D call. Germline values: CDR1 GTSNPN, CDR2 SVGIG (reference sequence). V lost 6 bases, J lost 3 bases, and 3 bases lay in between. The CDR3 contains 10 residues. CDR3 loop: CACHGNTIYF. DNA for the CDR3: TGTGCCTGCCATGGAAACACCATATATTTT.

Comments on this clone: The germline gene is not matched at one end of the junction; a read error may be the cause. J is TRBJ1-3 and V is TRBV7-7, with D maybe TRBD1 (5 bases). This CDR3 contains 15 residues. Looked up from germline, CDR1 is SSHAT and CDR2 is FNYEAQ (reference sequence). Here the CDR3 reads CASSPGAGGGNTIYF. CDR3 nucleotides: TGTGCTAGCAGCCCTGGGGCCGGGGGTGGAAACACCATATATTTT.

The V gene is TRBV21-1, the J gene TRBJ1-1. TRBV21-1 is noted as a pseudogene. CDR3 size: 15 residues. The CDR3 reads CASSPPRQGRSEAFF. The CDR3 bases are TGTGCCAGCAGCCCCCCGCGGCAAGGAAGGTCTGAAGCTTTCTTT.

The chain uses TRBV11-3 and TRBJ2-1, with D tentatively TRBD2 (6 bases). CDR1 is SGHNT and CDR2 is YENEEA in the germline V gene. V was pared by 7 bases and J by 1 base, with 20 bases between. The CDR3 is made up of 17 amino acids. The CDR3 nucleotides read TGTGCCAGCACCGAAGGAGGCGGGGCGAAATCCTACAATGAGCAGTTCTTC. Translating it yields CASTEGGGAKSYNEQFF. Drawing the rest from reference TRBV11-3 and TRBJ2-1, the complete variable domain is EAGVVQSPRYKIIEKKQPVAFWCNPISGHNTLYWYLQNLGQGPELLIRYENEEAVDDSQLPKDRFSAERLKGVDSTLKIQPAELGDSAVYLCASTEGGGAKSYNEQFFGPGTRLTVL.

The chain joins TRBV19 to TRBJ1-1, with D possibly being TRBD1 (6 bases). V lost 5 bases, J lost 1 base, and 11 bases lay in between. Germline V gives CDR1 LNHDA, CDR2 SQIVND (reference sequence). There are 14 residues in the CDR3. This chain's CDR3 is CASSLDRTNTEAFF. CDR3 nucleotides: TGTGCCAGTAGTCTCGACAGGACGAACACTGAAGCTTTCTTT.

The J gene is TRBJ2-5, the V gene TRBV5-4, with D perhaps matching TRBD2 (6 bases). This CDR3 spans 16 amino acids. Per germline, CDR1 SGHNT and CDR2 YYREEE (reference sequence). V lost 1 base, J lost 3 bases, and 16 bases lay in between. In DNA, the CDR3 is TGTGCCAGCAGCTTGAGTCCCCCCGGGAGTGAAGAGACCCAGTACTTC. Encoded protein: CASSLSPPGSEETQYF.

The chain has TRBV4-1 and TRBJ1-3, with D perhaps TRBD1 (6 bases). The CDR3 runs 16 residues. Germline V gene lookup returns CDR1 MGHRA and CDR2 YSYEKL. The germline V and J ends were trimmed by 5 bases and 0 bases, with 14 bases remaining between them. The CDR3 sequence is CASSSRTVDSGNTIYF. The CDR3 DNA reads TGCGCCAGCAGCTCACGGACAGTCGACTCTGGAAACACCATATATTTT.

The rearrangement links TRBV21-1 to TRBJ2-3; no DNA check was done on the table's D call, TRBD1. TRBV21-1 is shown as a pseudogene. This CDR3 is 14 amino acids long. The CDR3 nucleotides are TGTGCCAGCACCGGGGGACAGGTCACAGATACGCAGTATTTT. The encoded protein is CASTGGQVTDTQYF.

V gene TRBV27 combines with J gene TRBJ2-7, with D hard to call. From germline, CDR1 is MNHEY and CDR2 SMNVEV (reference sequence). V was cut by 3 bases and J by 1 base, with 7 bases left in between. This CDR3 spans 13 amino acids. For the CDR3, the DNA is TGTGCCAGCAGTTTTGCACAGTCCTACGAGCAGTACTTC. It codes for CASSFAQSYEQYF.

The V gene is TRBV20-1, the J gene TRBJ1-1, with D hard to call. Trimming pared 2 bases from V and 7 bases from J, leaving 8 bases between. The V gene's germline CDR1 is DFQATT and CDR2 SNEGSKA (reference sequence). This CDR3 has 11 residues. As DNA, the CDR3 is TGCAGTGCTAGACTACAGTATGAAGCTTTCTTT. This codes for CSARLQYEAFF.

The J gene is TRBJ2-1, the V gene TRBV12-5; D is perhaps TRBD2 (5 bases). CDR3 length: 13 residues. Germline lookup yields CDR1 LGHNT and CDR2 FRNRAP. Trimming shortened V by 6 bases and J by 7 bases, and 13 bases separated the two germline ends. This CDR3 is CASGRLGGNEQFF. The CDR3 DNA follows: TGTGCTAGTGGCAGGCTCGGCGGGAATGAGCAGTTCTTC. Together with reference TRBV12-5 and TRBJ2-1, the CDR3 gives the full variable domain: DARVTQTPRHKVTEMGQEVTMRCQPILGHNTVFWYRQTMMQGLELLAYFRNRAPLDDSGMPKDRFSAEMPDATLATLKIQPSEPRDSAVYFCASGRLGGNEQFFGPGTRLTVL.

V usage is TRBV5-5 and J usage is TRBJ1-3; D possibly corresponds to TRBD1 (6 bases). Deletions cut 1 base from V and 1 base from J, with 15 bases between. The CDR3 runs 17 residues. Germline-derived CDR1 and CDR2 are SGHKS and YYEKEE (reference sequence). In nucleotides, the CDR3 is TGTGCCAGCAGCTTGTTCGAGGACAGATTATCTGGAAACACCATATATTTT. Protein sequence: CASSLFEDRLSGNTIYF.

The genes are TRBV7-9 and TRBJ1-5, with a weak D call TRBD1 (6 bases). V lost 8 bases, J lost 6 bases, and 17 bases lay in between. Germline CDR1 reads SEHNR; CDR2 reads FQNEAQ (reference sequence). The CDR3 consists of 14 residues. The CDR3 sequence: CASSGGALGQPQHF. The CDR3, as DNA: TGTGCCAGCTCCGGGGGGGCCCTAGGTCAGCCCCAGCATTTT.

The chain is built from TRBV10-3 and TRBJ2-1; TRBD2 agrees at 11 bases. The CDR3 spans 17 residues. With V trimmed by 1 base and J by 15 bases, 17 bases remained unmatched. Per germline, CDR1 ENHRY and CDR2 SYGVKD. CDR3 bases: TGTGCCATCAGTGAGTTAACCGGGACTAGCGGAATAGGGGTCCCGTTCTTC. Residues: CAISELTGTSGIGVPFF.

This clone was counted once. V gene TRBV5-1 combines with J gene TRBJ1-4, with D hard to call. Germline CDR1 reads SGHRS; CDR2 reads YFSETQ. The CDR3 totals 17 residues. Deletions cut 0 bases from V and 0 bases from J, with 12 bases between. This chain's CDR3 is CASSLDFFDTTNEKLFF. CDR3 DNA: TGCGCCAGCAGCTTGGATTTTTTCGACACAACTAATGAAAAACTGTTTTTT.

Notes on this clone: One junction end disagrees with the germline gene, perhaps due to a read error. The chain joins TRBV7-7 to TRBJ2-1, with 8 bases that match TRBD2. The CDR3 contains 16 residues. CDR1 is SSHAT and CDR2 is FNYEAQ in the germline V gene (reference sequence). DNA for the CDR3: TGTGCTAGCAGTCCACATAGCGGGAATTCCTACAATGAGCAGTTCTTC. Translation gives CASSPHSGNSYNEQFF.

The genes are TRBV7-3 and TRBJ2-2; D perhaps matches TRBD2 (6 bases). The length of the CDR3 is 13 residues. Trimming stripped 5 bases from V and 8 bases from J, with 12 bases between. Germline V gene sequence: CDR1 SGHTA, CDR2 FQGTGA. The CDR3 DNA sequence: TGTGCCAGCAGCATCACCGGGAGTGGGGAGCTGTTTTTT. Residues: CASSITGSGELFF.

The chain links TRBV6-1 to TRBJ1-5, with D possibly being TRBD1 (5 bases). Germline V CDR1 and CDR2: MNHNS, SASEGT. Trimming removed 0 bases at V and 2 bases at J, with 14 bases between. This CDR3 has 17 residues. DNA of the CDR3: TGTGCCAGCAGTGAAGCGCGATGGGGCGAAGGCAATCAGCCCCAGCATTTT. Protein product: CASSEARWGEGNQPQHF.

J is TRBJ2-3 and V is TRBV7-9, with a weak D call TRBD2 (5 bases). Deletions cut 6 bases from V and 6 bases from J, with 10 bases between. There are 12 residues in the CDR3. Germline V lookup: CDR1 SEHNR, CDR2 FQNEAQ (reference sequence). The CDR3: CASRARGDTQYF. CDR3 coding DNA: TGTGCCAGCAGAGCCCGCGGGGATACGCAGTATTTT.

The CDR3 sequence: CASRDLAGGPHNEQFF. Here the CDR3 DNA reads TGCGCCAGCAGAGACTTAGCGGGAGGGCCCCACAATGAGCAGTTCTTC. The rearrangement uses TRBV10-2 and TRBJ2-1; 11 bases map to TRBD2. Germline V gene lookup returns CDR1 WSHSY and CDR2 SAAADI. This CDR3 is built from 16 residues. J lost 5 bases, V lost 6 bases, and 9 bases had no gene match.

CDR3 in DNA: TGTGCCAGTAGTACCCGGTTAGAAGCTTTCTTT. Amino acids: CASSTRLEAFF. The chain is built from TRBV19 and TRBJ1-1; the D is unclear. Per germline, CDR1 LNHDA and CDR2 SQIVND (reference sequence). Trimming removed 4 bases from V and 8 bases from J, with 8 bases in between. CDR3 length: 11 residues.